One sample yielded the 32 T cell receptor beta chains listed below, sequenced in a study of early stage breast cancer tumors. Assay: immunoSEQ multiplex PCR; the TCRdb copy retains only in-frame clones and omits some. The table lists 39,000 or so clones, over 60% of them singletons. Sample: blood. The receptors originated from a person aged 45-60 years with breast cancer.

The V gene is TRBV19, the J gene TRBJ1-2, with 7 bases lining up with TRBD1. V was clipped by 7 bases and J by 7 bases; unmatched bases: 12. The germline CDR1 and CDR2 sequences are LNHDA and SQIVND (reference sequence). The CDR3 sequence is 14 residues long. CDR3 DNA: TGTGCCAGTAACCCCCGGGTGCAGGGGGGTGGCTACACCTTC. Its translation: CASNPRVQGGGYTF.

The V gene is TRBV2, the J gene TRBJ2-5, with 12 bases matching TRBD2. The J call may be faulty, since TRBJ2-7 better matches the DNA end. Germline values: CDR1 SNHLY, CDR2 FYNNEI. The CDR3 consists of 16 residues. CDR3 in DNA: TGTGCCAGCAGGGGCGGGACTAGCGGGTCCGTCCACGAGCAGTACTTC. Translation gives CASRGGTSGSVHEQYF.

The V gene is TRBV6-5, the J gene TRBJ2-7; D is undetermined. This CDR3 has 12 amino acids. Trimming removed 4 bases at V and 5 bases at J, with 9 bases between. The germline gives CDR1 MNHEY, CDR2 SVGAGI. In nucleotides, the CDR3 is TGTGCCAGCAGTTCCTCAAGCCACGAGCAGTACTTC. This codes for CASSSSSHEQYF.

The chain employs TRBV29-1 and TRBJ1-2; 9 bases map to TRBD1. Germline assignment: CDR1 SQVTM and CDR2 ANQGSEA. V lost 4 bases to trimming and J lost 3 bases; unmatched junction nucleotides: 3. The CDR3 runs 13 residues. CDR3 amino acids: CSVGTGDYYGYTF. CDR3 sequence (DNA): TGCAGCGTTGGGACAGGGGACTACTATGGCTACACCTTC.

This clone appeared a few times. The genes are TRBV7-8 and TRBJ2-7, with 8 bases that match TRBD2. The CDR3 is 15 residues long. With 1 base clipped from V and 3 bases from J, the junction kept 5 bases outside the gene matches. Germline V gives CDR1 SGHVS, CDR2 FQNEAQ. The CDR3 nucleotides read TGTGCCAGCAGCTTAGAAGGACTAGCAGACTACGAGCAGTACTTC. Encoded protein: CASSLEGLADYEQYF.

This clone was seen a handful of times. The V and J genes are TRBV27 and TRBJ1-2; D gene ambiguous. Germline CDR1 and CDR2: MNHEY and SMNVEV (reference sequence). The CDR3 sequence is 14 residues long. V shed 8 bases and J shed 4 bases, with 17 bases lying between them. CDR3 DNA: TGTGCCAGCGGCCTCCTCGTGGCCCCCTATGGCTACACCTTC. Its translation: CASGLLVAPYGYTF.

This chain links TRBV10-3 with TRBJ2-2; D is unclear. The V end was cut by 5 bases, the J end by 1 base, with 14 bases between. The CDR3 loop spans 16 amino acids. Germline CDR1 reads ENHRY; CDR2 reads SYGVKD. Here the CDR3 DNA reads TGTGCCATCAGTACCTCAGTTATCCGGAACACCGGGGAGCTGTTTTTT. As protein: CAISTSVIRNTGELFF.

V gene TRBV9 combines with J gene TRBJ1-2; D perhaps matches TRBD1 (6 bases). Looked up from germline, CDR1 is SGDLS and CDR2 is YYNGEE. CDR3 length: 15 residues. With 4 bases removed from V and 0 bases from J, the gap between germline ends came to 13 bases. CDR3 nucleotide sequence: TGTGCCAGCAGCACAGGGTCTGGGGCTAACTATGGCTACACCTTC. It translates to CASSTGSGANYGYTF. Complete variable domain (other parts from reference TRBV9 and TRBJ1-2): DSGVTQTPKHLITATGQRVTLRCSPRSGDLSVYWYQQSLDQGLQFLIQYYNGEERAKGNILERFSAQQFPDLHSELNLSSLELGDSALYFCASSTGSGANYGYTFGSGTRLTVV.

The CDR3 DNA sequence: TGTGCCAGCAGCCCAAAGAGCCGGGGGGCCTGGGAGACCCAGTACTTC. This encodes CASSPKSRGAWETQYF. The chain has TRBV7-6 and TRBJ2-5, with D tentatively TRBD2 (7 bases). The CDR3 sequence is 16 residues long. Germline CDR1 SGHVS, CDR2 FNYEAQ. V lost 5 bases to trimming and J lost 5 bases, with 21 bases between them.

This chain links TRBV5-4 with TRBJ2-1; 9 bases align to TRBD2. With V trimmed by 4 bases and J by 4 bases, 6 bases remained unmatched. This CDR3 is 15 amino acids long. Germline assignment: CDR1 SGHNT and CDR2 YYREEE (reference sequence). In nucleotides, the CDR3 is TGTGCCAGCAGCATCAGCGGGGGGTCGTACAATGAGCAGTTCTTC. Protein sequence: CASSISGGSYNEQFF.

For the CDR3, the DNA is TGTGCCAGCAGAGAGACAGGGGGCACTGAAGCTTTCTTT. Translating gives CASRETGGTEAFF. This rearrangement joins TRBV6-5 to TRBJ1-1; 9 nucleotides align to TRBD1. In germline, CDR1 is MNHEY, CDR2 SVGAGI. This CDR3 has 13 amino acids. V was clipped by 6 bases and J by 4 bases; unmatched bases: 3.

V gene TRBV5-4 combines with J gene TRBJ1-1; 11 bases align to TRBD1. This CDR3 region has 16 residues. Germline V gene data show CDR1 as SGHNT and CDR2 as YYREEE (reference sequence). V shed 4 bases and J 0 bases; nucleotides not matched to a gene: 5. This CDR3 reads CASSPGDRGMNTEAFF. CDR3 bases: TGTGCCAGCAGCCCGGGGGACAGGGGGATGAACACTGAAGCTTTCTTT.

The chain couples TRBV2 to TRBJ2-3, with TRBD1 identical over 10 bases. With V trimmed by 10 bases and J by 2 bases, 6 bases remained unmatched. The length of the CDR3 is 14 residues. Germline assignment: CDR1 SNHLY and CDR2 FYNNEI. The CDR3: CATRGQGPTDTQYF. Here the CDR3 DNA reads TGTGCCACCAGGGGACAGGGGCCCACAGATACGCAGTATTTT.

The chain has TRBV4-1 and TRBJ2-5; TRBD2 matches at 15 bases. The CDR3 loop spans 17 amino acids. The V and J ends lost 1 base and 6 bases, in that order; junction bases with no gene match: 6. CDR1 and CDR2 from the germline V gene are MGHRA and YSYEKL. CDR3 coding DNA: TGCGCCAGCAGCCAAGTCCGCGGGACTAGCGGGAGGCAGACCCAGTACTTC. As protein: CASSQVRGTSGRQTQYF.

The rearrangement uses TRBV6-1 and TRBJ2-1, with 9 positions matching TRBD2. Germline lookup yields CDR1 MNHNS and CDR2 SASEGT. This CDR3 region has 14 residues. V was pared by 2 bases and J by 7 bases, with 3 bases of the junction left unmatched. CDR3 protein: CASSESSGSNEQFF. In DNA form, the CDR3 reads TGTGCCAGCAGTGAAAGTAGCGGGAGTAATGAGCAGTTCTTC.

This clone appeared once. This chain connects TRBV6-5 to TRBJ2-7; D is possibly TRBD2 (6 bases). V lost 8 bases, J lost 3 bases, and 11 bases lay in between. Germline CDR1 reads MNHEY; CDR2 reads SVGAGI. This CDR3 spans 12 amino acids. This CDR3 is CASGYGGYEQYF. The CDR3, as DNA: TGTGCCAGCGGGTACGGGGGCTACGAGCAGTACTTC.

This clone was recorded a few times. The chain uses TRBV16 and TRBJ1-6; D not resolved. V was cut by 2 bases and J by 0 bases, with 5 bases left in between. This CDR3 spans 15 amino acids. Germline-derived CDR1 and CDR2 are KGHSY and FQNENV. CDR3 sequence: CASSQPVSYNSPLHF. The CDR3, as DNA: TGTGCCAGCAGCCAACCAGTCTCCTATAATTCACCCCTCCACTTT.

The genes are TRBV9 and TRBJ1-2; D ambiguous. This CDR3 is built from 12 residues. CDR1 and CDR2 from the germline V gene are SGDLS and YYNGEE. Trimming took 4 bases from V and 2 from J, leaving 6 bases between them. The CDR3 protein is CASSKLNYGYTF. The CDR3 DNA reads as TGTGCCAGCAGCAAACTAAACTATGGCTACACCTTC.

The CDR3 sequence: CSVVGLAVYEQYF. The CDR3 region has the DNA TGCAGCGTGGTCGGACTAGCTGTCTACGAGCAGTACTTC. The gene calls are TRBV29-1 and TRBJ2-7, with 8 bases matching TRBD2. In germline, CDR1 is SQVTM, CDR2 ANQGSEA. V lost 6 bases to trimming and J lost 3 bases; unmatched junction nucleotides: 7. The CDR3 extends over 13 amino acids.

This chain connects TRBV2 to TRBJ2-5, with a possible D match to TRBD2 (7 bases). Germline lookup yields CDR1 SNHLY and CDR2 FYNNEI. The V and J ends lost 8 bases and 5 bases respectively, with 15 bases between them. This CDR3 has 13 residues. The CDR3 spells CASRGAGVETQYF. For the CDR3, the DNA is TGTGCCAGCCGGGGGGCGGGGGTTGAGACCCAGTACTTC. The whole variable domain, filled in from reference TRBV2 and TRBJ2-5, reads EPEVTQTPSHQVTQMGQEVILRCVPISNHLYFYWYRQILGQKVEFLVSFYNNEISEKSEIFDDQFSVERPDGSNFTLKIRSTKLEDSAMYFCASRGAGVETQYFGPGTRLLVL.

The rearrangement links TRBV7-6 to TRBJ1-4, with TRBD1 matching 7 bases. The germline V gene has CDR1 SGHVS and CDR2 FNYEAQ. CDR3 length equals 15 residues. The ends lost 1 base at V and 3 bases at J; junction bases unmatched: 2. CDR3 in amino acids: CASSLGQGPNEKLFF. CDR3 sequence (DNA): TGTGCCAGCAGCTTAGGACAGGGTCCTAATGAAAAACTGTTTTTT.

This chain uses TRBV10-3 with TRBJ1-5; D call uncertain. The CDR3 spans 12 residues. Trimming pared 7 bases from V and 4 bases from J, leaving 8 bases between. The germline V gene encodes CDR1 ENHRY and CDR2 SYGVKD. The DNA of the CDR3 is TGTGCCATCAACGAGCCTAATCAGCCCCAGCATTTT. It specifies CAINEPNQPQHF.

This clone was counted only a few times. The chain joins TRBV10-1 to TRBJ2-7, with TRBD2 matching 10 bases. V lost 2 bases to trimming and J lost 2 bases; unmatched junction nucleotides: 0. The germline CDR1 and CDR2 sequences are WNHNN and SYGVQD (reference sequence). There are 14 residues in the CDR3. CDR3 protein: CASSETSGTYEQYF. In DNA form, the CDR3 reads TGCGCCAGCAGTGAGACTAGCGGGACCTACGAGCAGTACTTC.

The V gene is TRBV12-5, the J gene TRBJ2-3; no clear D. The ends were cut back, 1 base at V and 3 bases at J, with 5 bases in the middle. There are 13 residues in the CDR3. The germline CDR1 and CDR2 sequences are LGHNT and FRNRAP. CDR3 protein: CASGLAPTDTQYF. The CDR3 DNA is TGTGCTAGTGGTTTGGCCCCGACAGATACGCAGTATTTT.

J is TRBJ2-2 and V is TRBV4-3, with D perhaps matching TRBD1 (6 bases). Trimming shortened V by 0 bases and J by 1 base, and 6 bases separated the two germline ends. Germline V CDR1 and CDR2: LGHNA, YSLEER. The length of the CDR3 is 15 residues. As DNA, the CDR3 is TGCGCCAGCAGCCAAGAGGACAGGAACACCGGGGAGCTGTTTTTT. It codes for CASSQEDRNTGELFF.

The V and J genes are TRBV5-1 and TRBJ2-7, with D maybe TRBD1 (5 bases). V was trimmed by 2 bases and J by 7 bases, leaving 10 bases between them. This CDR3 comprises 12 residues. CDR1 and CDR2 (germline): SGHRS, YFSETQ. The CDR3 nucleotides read TGCGCCAGCAGCTTTGACCAGGGAGAGCAGTACTTC. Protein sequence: CASSFDQGEQYF.

The CDR3 spells CASSLKPPRRAGDFAARAYEQYF. The CDR3 DNA reads as TGTGCCAGCAGCTTAAAGCCCCCGAGGAGGGCGGGCGACTTCGCCGCGAGGGCCTACGAGCAGTACTTC. This chain connects TRBV7-4 to TRBJ2-7, with D possibly being TRBD2 (6 bases). This CDR3 spans 23 amino acids. The V gene lost 2 bases and the J gene lost 2 bases, with 37 bases spanning the gap. Looked up from germline, CDR1 is SGHVT and CDR2 is SQSDAQ. Full variable domain (rest looked up from reference TRBV7-4 and TRBJ2-7): GAGVSQSPRYKVAKRGRDVALRCDSISGHVTLYWYRQTLGQGSEVLTYSQSDAQRDKSGRPSGRFSAERPERSVSTLKIQRTEQGDSAVYLCASSLKPPRRAGDFAARAYEQYFGPGTRLTVT.

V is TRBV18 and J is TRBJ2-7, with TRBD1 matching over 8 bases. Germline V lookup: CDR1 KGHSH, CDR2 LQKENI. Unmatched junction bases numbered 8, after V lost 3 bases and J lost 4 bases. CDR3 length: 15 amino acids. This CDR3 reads CASSPEPGGRYEQYF. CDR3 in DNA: TGTGCCAGCTCACCTGAACCAGGGGGCAGGTACGAGCAGTACTTC.

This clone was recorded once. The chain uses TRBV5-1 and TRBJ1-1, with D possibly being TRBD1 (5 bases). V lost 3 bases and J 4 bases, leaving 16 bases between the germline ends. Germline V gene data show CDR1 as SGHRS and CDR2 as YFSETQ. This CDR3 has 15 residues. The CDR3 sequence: CASSSLGRDGTEAFF. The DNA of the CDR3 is TGCGCCAGCAGCTCTCTCGGGAGGGACGGCACTGAAGCTTTCTTT.

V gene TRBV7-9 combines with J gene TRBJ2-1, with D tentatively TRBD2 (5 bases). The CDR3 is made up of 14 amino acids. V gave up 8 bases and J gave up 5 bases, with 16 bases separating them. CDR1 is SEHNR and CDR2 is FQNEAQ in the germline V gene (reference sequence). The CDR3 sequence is CASGRATSHNEQFF. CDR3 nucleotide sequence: TGTGCCAGCGGGAGAGCGACTTCCCACAATGAGCAGTTCTTC.

This CDR3 is CASSLDRFQAFF. CDR3 in DNA: TGTGCCAGCAGCTTAGACAGGTTCCAAGCTTTCTTT. The chain combines TRBV7-2 with TRBJ1-1; weak D call: TRBD1 (5 bases). Trimming took off 1 base at V and 9 bases at J, with 9 bases between the two ends. This CDR3 has 12 residues. The germline V gene encodes CDR1 SGHTA and CDR2 FQGNSA.

The CDR3 is CASSLDSSNQPQHF. CDR3 DNA sequence: TGCGCCAGCAGCTTAGACAGTAGCAATCAGCCCCAGCATTTT. The V gene is TRBV5-1, the J gene TRBJ1-5, with D perhaps matching TRBD1 (5 bases). Per the germline V gene, CDR1 is SGHRS and CDR2 is YFSETQ. The CDR3 runs 14 residues. Trimming removed 2 bases at V and 0 bases at J, with 6 bases between.